The 31 T cell receptor beta chains in this list originate from one sample, sequenced in a study of response to subunit inactivated influenza vaccine. TCRdb re-analysed the RT-PCR reads in MiXCR, keeping a single row per CDR3 protein. This table holds roughly 180,000 distinct CDR3 sequences, approximately 9.2% found once. The sequencing used non-naive T cells sorted from PBMCs, collected on the day of vaccination. These receptors originate from a man in his fifties who received an inactivated influenza vaccine.

This clonotype was picked up many times. This chain uses TRBV7-9 with TRBJ1-3; D may be TRBD1 (6 bases). The length of the CDR3 is 16 residues. Germline CDR1 SEHNR, CDR2 FQNEAQ (reference sequence). The V and J ends lost 6 bases and 4 bases respectively, with 19 bases between them. CDR3 in amino acids: CASRRGPRGHGNTIYF. The CDR3 DNA follows: TGTGCCAGCAGGAGGGGTCCTCGGGGGCACGGAAACACCATATATTTT.

A few counts support this clonotype. The chain uses TRBV18 and TRBJ1-1, with 9 nucleotides matching TRBD1. Germline CDR1 reads KGHSH; CDR2 reads LQKENI. The CDR3 contains 13 residues. With 5 bases clipped from V and 10 bases from J, the junction kept 8 bases outside the gene matches. DNA for the CDR3: TGTGCCAGCTCAGCGGGGGGACAGGGATCAGCTTTCTTT. Translation gives CASSAGGQGSAFF.

This chain uses TRBV7-2 with TRBJ2-1, with 7 bases lining up with TRBD2. This CDR3 has 16 amino acids. Germline V gene lookup returns CDR1 SGHTA and CDR2 FQGNSA. The junction had 14 bases not matched to a gene; V was cut back by 5 bases and J by 7 bases. The CDR3 bases are TGTGCCAGCAGCCGGTTGGAGGGAGGGTCTTGGAATGAGCAGTTCTTC. Protein sequence: CASSRLEGGSWNEQFF.

This clonotype was seen many times. The chain employs TRBV5-1 and TRBJ2-1; no reliable D call. The CDR3 loop spans 15 amino acids. Between the trimmed V and J ends, which lost 4 bases and 9 bases, there was a span of 20 bases. Germline CDR1 and CDR2: SGHRS and YFSETQ. The CDR3 is CASSVQVMENGEQFF. Here the CDR3 DNA reads TGCGCCAGCAGCGTGCAGGTCATGGAAAATGGTGAGCAGTTCTTC.

This clonotype was picked up many times. The chain employs TRBV6-2 or TRBV6-3 and TRBJ2-3; 9 bases map to TRBD1. The germline V gene has CDR1 MNHEY and CDR2 SVGEGT. Trimming removed 7 bases from V and 7 bases from J; junction bases left unmatched: 9. The CDR3 runs 14 residues. CDR3 nucleotide sequence: TGTGCCAGCAAAGGGGACAGGGCCATCCATACGCAGTATTTT. Protein sequence: CASKGDRAIHTQYF.

This clonotype has just a few counts. The V gene is TRBV4-1, the J gene TRBJ2-1; 7 bases fit TRBD2. The CDR3 covers 15 residues. Per the germline V gene, CDR1 is MGHRA and CDR2 is YSYEKL. After removal of 2 bases from V and 6 bases from J, the junction contained 7 bases not matched to a gene. The CDR3 bases are TGCGCCAGCAGCCAAACATCTCTAGCGGTCAATGAGCAGTTCTTC. Protein: CASSQTSLAVNEQFF.

In the case of this clonotype: A much larger clone lies a single base off, so this may be a read error. The chain carries TRBV5-6 and TRBJ2-1; tentative D call: TRBD1 (5 bases). Germline CDR1 and CDR2: SGHDT and YYEEEE. The CDR3 has 13 amino acids. Between the trimmed V and J ends, which lost 3 bases and 6 bases, there was a span of 10 bases. As DNA, the CDR3 is TGTGCCAGCAGCTATGGGGCGTTCAATGAGCAGTTCTTC. Translating it yields CASSYGAFNEQFF.

A few counts support this clonotype. CDR3 residues: CASSYSGTGETEAFF. As DNA, the CDR3 is TGTGCCAGCAGTTACTCCGGGACAGGGGAAACTGAAGCTTTCTTT. The rearrangement links TRBV28 to TRBJ1-1, with 10 nucleotides matching TRBD1. After removal of 4 bases from V and 5 bases from J, the junction contained 7 bases not matched to a gene. The CDR3 runs 15 residues. CDR1 is MDHEN, CDR2 SYDVKM, per germline. Variable domain in full (rest from reference TRBV28 and TRBJ1-1): DVKVTQSSRYLVKRTGEKVFLECVQDMDHENMFWYRQDPGLGLRLIYFSYDVKMKEKGDIPEGYSVSREKKERFSLILESASTNQTSMYLCASSYSGTGETEAFFGQGTRLTVV.

This clonotype was counted a few times. This chain joins TRBV15 and TRBJ1-2; perhaps TRBD1 as D (5 bases). Trimming shortened V by 3 bases and J by 5 bases, and 13 bases separated the two germline ends. CDR3 size: 14 residues. CDR1 LNHNV and CDR2 YYDKDF come from the germline V gene (reference sequence). The CDR3 is CATSSGREGYGYTF. The CDR3 region has the DNA TGTGCCACCAGCAGCGGACGGGAGGGGTATGGCTACACCTTC.

This clonotype was found many times. The chain couples TRBV6-5 to TRBJ2-7; 7 bases are shared with TRBD2. Germline V gives CDR1 MNHEY, CDR2 SVGAGI. The V gene end was trimmed by 5 bases and the J gene end by 4 bases; junction bases not matched to a gene: 5. The CDR3 is 13 amino acids. DNA of the CDR3: TGTGCCAGCAGTAACGGACTAGAGTACGAGCAGTACTTC. Translating it yields CASSNGLEYEQYF.

This clonotype was seen ten or more times. This chain uses TRBV6-5 with TRBJ2-2; a weak D match, TRBD1 (6 bases). The CDR3 covers 14 residues. Germline-derived CDR1 and CDR2 are MNHEY and SVGAGI. V lost 4 bases and J lost 3, with 9 bases in between. CDR3 coding DNA: TGTGCCAGCAGTTTTCAGGGGTACACCGGGGAGCTGTTTTTT. Translating it yields CASSFQGYTGELFF.

The J gene is TRBJ2-5, the V gene TRBV12-3 or TRBV12-4; D is possibly TRBD1 or TRBD2 (5 bases each). The V gene lost 6 bases and the J gene lost 4 bases, with 18 bases spanning the gap. The CDR3 consists of 15 residues. The CDR3 spells CASSLSGTRRETQYF. The CDR3 coding sequence is TGTGCCAGCAGCCTCTCCGGGACGAGAAGAGAGACCCAGTACTTC.

This clonotype was recorded at least ten times. V is TRBV14 and J is TRBJ1-2, with no clear D. V lost 0 bases to trimming and J lost 3 bases, with 8 bases between them. Per the germline V gene, CDR1 is SGHDN and CDR2 is FVKESK. CDR3 length: 14 residues. CDR3 amino acids: CASSQDRLYYGYTF. The CDR3 DNA reads TGTGCCAGCAGCCAAGACAGGTTATACTATGGCTACACCTTC.

This clonotype was seen a few times. This chain links TRBV7-9 with TRBJ2-2; D ambiguous. V lost 5 bases and J 1 base, leaving 8 bases between the germline ends. Germline assignment: CDR1 SEHNR and CDR2 FQNEAQ (reference sequence). The CDR3 consists of 14 residues. This CDR3 reads CASSALRNTGELFF. CDR3 bases: TGTGCCAGCAGCGCTCTTAGGAACACCGGGGAGCTGTTTTTT.

The J gene is TRBJ1-4, the V gene TRBV4-3; possibly TRBD1 for D (6 bases). The germline V and J ends were trimmed by 0 bases and 11 bases, with 22 bases remaining between them. Germline assignment: CDR1 LGHNA and CDR2 YSLEER. This CDR3 is 17 amino acids long. The CDR3 DNA is TGCGCCAGCAGCCAAGATCCTCGGGCAGGGGTCCCTTTGAAACTGTTTTTT. Translation gives CASSQDPRAGVPLKLFF.

The chain couples TRBV7-3 to TRBJ2-3; TRBD1 aligns across 12 bases. With V trimmed by 5 bases and J by 4 bases, 4 bases remained unmatched. CDR3 length: 15 amino acids. Per germline, CDR1 SGHTA and CDR2 FQGTGA. CDR3 DNA: TGTGCCAGCAGCACGGGACAGGGGGCCGCAGATACGCAGTATTTT. As protein: CASSTGQGAADTQYF.

This clonotype was recorded many times. This chain links TRBV5-1 with TRBJ2-3; D might be TRBD2 (6 bases). Germline CDR1 SGHRS, CDR2 YFSETQ. V was pared by 4 bases and J by 3 bases, with 18 bases between. The CDR3 consists of 16 residues. The CDR3 coding sequence is TGCGCCAGCAGCCGCACGGTAGGAGGGAGGACAGATACGCAGTATTTT. Translation gives CASSRTVGGRTDTQYF.

This clonotype was detected many times. J is TRBJ2-1 and V is TRBV29-1; 11 nucleotides agree with TRBD2. The CDR3 sequence is 15 residues long. CDR1 and CDR2 (germline): SQVTM, ANQGSEA. V shed 1 base, J shed 6 bases, and the junction held 5 bases outside the gene matches. CDR3 DNA: TGCAGCGTTGAAGTAGGTAGCGGGGGGGCCAATGAGCAGTTCTTC. This sequence encodes CSVEVGSGGANEQFF.

This clonotype was counted a few times. The chain links TRBV20-1 to TRBJ2-1; D is unresolved. With 0 bases removed from V and 5 bases from J, the gap between germline ends came to 14 bases. The CDR3 contains 15 residues. CDR1 DFQATT and CDR2 SNEGSKA come from the germline V gene (reference sequence). CDR3 sequence reads: CSARDHQDSDNEQFF. CDR3 sequence (DNA): TGCAGTGCTAGAGATCATCAAGACTCAGACAATGAGCAGTTCTTC.

This clonotype showed up many times. The rearrangement links TRBV28 to TRBJ2-1, with D maybe TRBD1 (6 bases). Germline V gene sequence: CDR1 MDHEN, CDR2 SYDVKM. This CDR3 contains 15 residues. Between the trimmed V and J ends, which lost 6 bases and 3 bases, there was a span of 15 bases. The CDR3 DNA reads as TGTGCCAGCAGCAGGGACACCGAAGTCTACAATGAGCAGTTCTTC. Translation gives CASSRDTEVYNEQFF.

This clonotype was detected a few times. The rearrangement joins TRBV2 to TRBJ2-1, with D possibly TRBD2 on 5 matching bases. CDR3 length: 14 residues. V was trimmed by 6 bases and J by 4 bases, leaving 13 bases between them. Per germline, CDR1 SNHLY and CDR2 FYNNEI. This chain's CDR3 is CASRDLLEYNEQFF. CDR3 coding DNA: TGTGCCAGCAGAGACCTACTAGAATACAATGAGCAGTTCTTC.

The rearrangement links TRBV12-3 or TRBV12-4 to TRBJ2-3; D is possibly TRBD2 (6 bases). Trimming removed 6 bases at V and 6 bases at J, with 16 bases between. The CDR3 totals 14 residues. The CDR3 bases are TGTGCCAGCAGCCCCAGGCGGGGCTCGGATACGCAGTATTTT. This translates into CASSPRRGSDTQYF.

The table lists this clonotype with a few counts. J is TRBJ1-3 and V is TRBV7-2; maybe TRBD1 (5 bases). V was cut by 2 bases and J by 2 bases, with 10 bases left in between. CDR3 length equals 15 residues. Germline V lookup: CDR1 SGHTA, CDR2 FQGNSA. The CDR3 region is CASSLYGAPGNTIYF. In DNA form, the CDR3 reads TGTGCCAGCAGCTTATACGGGGCCCCTGGAAACACCATATATTTT.

The table lists this clonotype with a few counts. The chain couples TRBV12-3 or TRBV12-4 to TRBJ1-5, with D perhaps TRBD1 (5 bases). Trimming took 8 bases from V and 8 from J, leaving 13 bases between them. The CDR3 is made up of 12 amino acids. The CDR3 here is CASRGTGEPQHF. The CDR3 DNA reads as TGTGCCAGCCGGGGGACCGGAGAGCCCCAGCATTTT.

V and J are TRBV20-1 and TRBJ1-5, with D hard to call. This CDR3 is 15 amino acids long. V was trimmed by 0 bases and J by 1 base, leaving 10 bases between them. The germline gives CDR1 DFQATT, CDR2 SNEGSKA (reference sequence). CDR3 protein: CSARDFGRSNQPQHF. CDR3 coding DNA: TGCAGTGCTAGAGATTTTGGGCGGAGCAATCAGCCCCAGCATTTT.

This clonotype was counted many times. The V call is TRBV6-2 or TRBV6-3, the J call TRBJ1-2; a weak D match, TRBD1 (5 bases). Trimming took 7 bases from V and 8 from J, leaving 17 bases between them. The CDR3 covers 13 residues. Germline lookup yields CDR1 MNHEY and CDR2 SVGEGT. Here the CDR3 reads CASNLSGHQGYTF. CDR3 DNA sequence: TGTGCCAGCAACCTCTCTGGACACCAAGGCTACACCTTC.

There are a few counts of this clonotype. The V call is TRBV20-1, the J call TRBJ2-3, with a weak D call TRBD2 (5 bases). V shed 5 bases and J shed 2 bases, with 20 bases lying between them. The CDR3 spans 16 residues. Per the germline V gene, CDR1 is DFQATT and CDR2 is SNEGSKA (reference sequence). The CDR3 DNA follows: TGCAGTGCTCCTCCCCTCCAAGCGGCCATCACAGATACGCAGTATTTT. It is translated as CSAPPLQAAITDTQYF.

This clonotype was recorded at least ten times. The V gene is TRBV24-1, the J gene TRBJ2-1; possibly TRBD1 or TRBD2 for D (5 bases each). CDR1 is KGHDR, CDR2 SFDVKD, per germline. V lost 1 base to trimming and J lost 4 bases, with 10 bases between them. This CDR3 is 15 amino acids long. Here the CDR3 DNA reads TGTGCCACCAGTGATTTATCTGGGGGATACAATGAGCAGTTCTTC. Residues: CATSDLSGGYNEQFF.

The sample holds many counts of this clonotype. The chain links TRBV11-1 to TRBJ1-4; no clear D. This CDR3 is 13 amino acids long. V was pared by 3 bases and J by 4 bases, with 6 bases between. CDR1 and CDR2 from the germline V gene are SGHAT and FQDESV (reference sequence). The CDR3 protein is CASSLWNNEKLFF. The CDR3 region has the DNA TGTGCCAGCAGCTTGTGGAATAATGAAAAACTGTTTTTT.

This clonotype occurred a few times. The chain carries TRBV5-6 and TRBJ2-7; D unresolved. Deletions cut 2 bases from V and 3 bases from J, with 9 bases between. CDR3 length: 13 residues. Germline CDR1 and CDR2: SGHDT and YYEEEE. CDR3 nucleotides: TGTGCCAGCAGCTTAGGGCAGCACTACGAGCAGTACTTC. It yields the protein CASSLGQHYEQYF. Variable domain in full (rest from reference TRBV5-6 and TRBJ2-7): DAGVTQSPTHLIKTRGQQVTLRCSPKSGHDTVSWYQQALGQGPQFIFQYYEEEERQRGNFPDRFSGHQFPNYSSELNVNALLLGDSALYLCASSLGQHYEQYFGPGTRLTVT.

This clonotype was recorded a few times. J is TRBJ2-2 and V is TRBV28, with D tentatively TRBD2 (6 bases). This CDR3 is built from 12 residues. CDR1 and CDR2 from the germline V gene are MDHEN and SYDVKM. V lost 7 bases, J lost 6 bases, and 9 bases lay in between. CDR3 in amino acids: CASTREPGELFF. The CDR3 DNA reads as TGTGCCAGCACCCGGGAGCCCGGGGAGCTGTTTTTT.